These 7 T cell receptor beta chains share one sample of origin, sequenced in a study of cytomegalovirus exposure and HLA in healthy donors. The PCR employed 60 Vbeta primers together with 13 Jbeta primers. Assay used: immunoSEQ multiplex PCR; TCRdb lists only in-frame clones, some missing. The sample contains some 140,000 clones, more than 60% of which appear only once. Sequencing used PBMCs. The source is a woman aged 45 to 65 in good health and CMV-seropositive.

This clone is a singleton in its sample. This chain joins TRBV28 and TRBJ2-7; 8 bases map to TRBD1. Germline CDR1 MDHEN, CDR2 SYDVKM. J gave up 0 bases and V 8 bases, and 6 bases lay outside the gene matches. This CDR3 is built from 14 residues. CDR3 sequence: CASLTGTGSYEQYF. The CDR3 DNA reads as TGTGCCAGCCTGACCGGGACAGGCTCCTACGAGCAGTACTTC.

This chain links TRBV14 with TRBJ2-1, with TRBD2 matching over 10 bases. With V trimmed by 4 bases and J by 9 bases, 6 bases remained unmatched. The CDR3 consists of 14 residues. The germline V gene has CDR1 SGHDN and CDR2 FVKESK. The CDR3 here is CASSLAGGYAEQFF. CDR3 coding DNA: TGTGCCAGCAGCCTAGCGGGGGGCTACGCTGAGCAGTTCTTC.

About this clone itself: Other nucleotide sequences in the sample specify the same CDR3. The rearrangement joins TRBV19 to TRBJ1-1; tentatively, D is TRBD1 (5 bases). The V gene's germline CDR1 is LNHDA and CDR2 SQIVND (reference sequence). The CDR3 spans 13 residues. V was pared by 6 bases and J by 1 base, with 9 bases between. The chain's CDR3 is CASSRTGNTEAFF. The CDR3, as DNA: TGTGCCAGTAGCCGTACAGGGAACACTGAAGCTTTCTTT.

The chain combines TRBV6-1 with TRBJ2-2, with D possibly TRBD1 on 6 matching bases. CDR3 size: 15 residues. CDR1 and CDR2 from the germline V gene are MNHNS and SASEGT. V lost 2 bases and J 4 bases, leaving 11 bases between the germline ends. CDR3 protein: CASSESGRGTGELFF. The DNA for the CDR3 is TGTGCCAGCAGTGAATCCGGCAGGGGCACCGGGGAGCTGTTTTTT.

This clone was counted once. The chain is built from TRBV6-5 and TRBJ1-2; 9 nucleotides match TRBD1. V shed 4 bases and J 4 bases; nucleotides not matched to a gene: 4. This CDR3 comprises 14 residues. Germline values: CDR1 MNHEY, CDR2 SVGAGI. The CDR3 DNA sequence: TGTGCCAGCAGTTCCGGGACAGGGACCTATGGCTACACCTTC. This translates into CASSSGTGTYGYTF.

The V gene is TRBV9, the J gene TRBJ2-1; D not certain. The CDR3 length is 13 residues. The V end lost 0 bases, the J end lost 9 bases, and 10 bases lay between the germline ends. Germline V gives CDR1 SGDLS, CDR2 YYNGEE. The CDR3 bases are TGTGCCAGCAGCGTAGGGGTGAGAGGTGAGCAGTTCTTC. The encoded protein is CASSVGVRGEQFF. The variable domain in full, with the rest retrieved from reference TRBV9 and TRBJ2-1, is DSGVTQTPKHLITATGQRVTLRCSPRSGDLSVYWYQQSLDQGLQFLIQYYNGEERAKGNILERFSAQQFPDLHSELNLSSLELGDSALYFCASSVGVRGEQFFGPGTRLTVL.

V is TRBV7-2 and J is TRBJ2-7; 7 bases match TRBD1. This CDR3 is built from 14 residues. After removal of 5 bases from V and 6 bases from J, the junction contained 10 bases not matched to a gene. Germline assignment: CDR1 SGHTA and CDR2 FQGNSA. DNA of the CDR3: TGTGCCAGCAGCGGAAGTCGGGACAGCACCGAGCAGTACTTC. It yields the protein CASSGSRDSTEQYF.